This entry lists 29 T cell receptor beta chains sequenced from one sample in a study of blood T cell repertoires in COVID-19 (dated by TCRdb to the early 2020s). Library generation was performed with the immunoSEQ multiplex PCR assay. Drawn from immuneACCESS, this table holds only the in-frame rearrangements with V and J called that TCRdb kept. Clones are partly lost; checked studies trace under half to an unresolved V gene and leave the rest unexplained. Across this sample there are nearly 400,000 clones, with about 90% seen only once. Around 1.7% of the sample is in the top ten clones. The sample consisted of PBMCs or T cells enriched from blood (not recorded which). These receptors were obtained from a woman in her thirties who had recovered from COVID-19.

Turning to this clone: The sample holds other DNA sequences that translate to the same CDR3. Written as DNA, the CDR3 is TGCGCCAGCAGTTTCCGGGACAGAGATTACGAGCAGTACTTC. Amino acids: CASSFRDRDYEQYF. The rearrangement links TRBV5-1 to TRBJ2-7; 7 nucleotides match TRBD1. This CDR3 comprises 14 residues. The germline V gene has CDR1 SGHRS and CDR2 YFSETQ. The V and J ends lost 5 bases and 4 bases, in that order; junction bases with no gene match: 9. The entire variable domain, with the rest obtained from reference TRBV5-1 and TRBJ2-7, is as follows: KAGVTQTPRYLIKTRGQQVTLSCSPISGHRSVSWYQQTPGQGLQFLFEYFSETQRNKGNFPGRFSGRQFSNSRSEMNVSTLELGDSALYLCASSFRDRDYEQYFGPGTRLTVT.

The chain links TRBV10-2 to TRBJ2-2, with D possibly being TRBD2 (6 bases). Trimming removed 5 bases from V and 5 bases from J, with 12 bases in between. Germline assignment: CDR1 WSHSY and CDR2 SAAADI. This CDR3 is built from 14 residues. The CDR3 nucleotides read TGCGCCAGCAGTACCCTCGGAGGGACCGGGGAGCTGTTTTTT. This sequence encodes CASSTLGGTGELFF.

The CDR3 bases are TGTGCCAGCAGTCAGGACAGGGGGCTCCTCCACTTT. Translation gives CASSQDRGLLHF. V gene TRBV6-5 combines with J gene TRBJ1-6; 11 bases line up with TRBD1. The V gene end was trimmed by 5 bases and the J gene end by 15 bases; junction bases not matched to a gene: 3. CDR1 is MNHEY, CDR2 SVGAGI, per germline. This CDR3 region has 12 residues.

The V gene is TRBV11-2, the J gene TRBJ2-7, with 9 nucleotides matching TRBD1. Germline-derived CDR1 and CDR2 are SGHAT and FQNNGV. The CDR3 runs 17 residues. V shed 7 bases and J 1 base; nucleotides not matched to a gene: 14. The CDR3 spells CASTLRGQGLLSYEQYF. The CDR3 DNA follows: TGTGCCAGCACCTTGAGGGGACAGGGCCTGTTATCCTACGAGCAGTACTTC.

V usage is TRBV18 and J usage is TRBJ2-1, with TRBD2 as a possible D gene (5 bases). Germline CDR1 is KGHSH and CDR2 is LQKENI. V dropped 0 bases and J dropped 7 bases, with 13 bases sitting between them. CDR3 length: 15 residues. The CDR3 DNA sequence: TGTGCCAGCTCACCACCGGATCGGGGAGTGAATGAGCAGTTCTTC. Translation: CASSPPDRGVNEQFF.

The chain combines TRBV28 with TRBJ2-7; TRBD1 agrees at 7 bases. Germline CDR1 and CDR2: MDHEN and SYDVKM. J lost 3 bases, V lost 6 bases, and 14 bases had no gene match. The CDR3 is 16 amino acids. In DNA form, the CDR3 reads TGTGCCAGCAGCTACGGTCCCACAGGGGCGCTCTACGAGCAGTACTTC. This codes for CASSYGPTGALYEQYF. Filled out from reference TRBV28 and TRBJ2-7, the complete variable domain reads DVKVTQSSRYLVKRTGEKVFLECVQDMDHENMFWYRQDPGLGLRLIYFSYDVKMKEKGDIPEGYSVSREKKERFSLILESASTNQTSMYLCASSYGPTGALYEQYFGPGTRLTVT.

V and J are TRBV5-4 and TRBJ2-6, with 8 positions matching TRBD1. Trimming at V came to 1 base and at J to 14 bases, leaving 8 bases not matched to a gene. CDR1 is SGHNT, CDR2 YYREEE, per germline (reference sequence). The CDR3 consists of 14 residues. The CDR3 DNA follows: TGTGCCAGCAGCTTGCAGGGGGCGGCCCCCATCCTGACTTTC. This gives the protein CASSLQGAAPILTF.

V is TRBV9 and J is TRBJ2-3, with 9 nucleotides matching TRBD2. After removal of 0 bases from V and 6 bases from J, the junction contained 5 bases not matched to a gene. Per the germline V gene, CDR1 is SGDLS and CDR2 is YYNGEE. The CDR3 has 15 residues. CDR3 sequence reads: CASSVVGSGGDTQYF. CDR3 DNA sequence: TGTGCCAGCAGCGTAGTTGGTAGCGGGGGTGATACGCAGTATTTT.

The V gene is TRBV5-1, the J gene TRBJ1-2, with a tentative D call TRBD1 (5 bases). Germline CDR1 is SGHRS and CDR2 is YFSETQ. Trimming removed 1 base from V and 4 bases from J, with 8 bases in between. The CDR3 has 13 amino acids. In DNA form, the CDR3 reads TGCGCCAGCAGCTTGCAGGACACCTATGGCTACACCTTC. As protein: CASSLQDTYGYTF.

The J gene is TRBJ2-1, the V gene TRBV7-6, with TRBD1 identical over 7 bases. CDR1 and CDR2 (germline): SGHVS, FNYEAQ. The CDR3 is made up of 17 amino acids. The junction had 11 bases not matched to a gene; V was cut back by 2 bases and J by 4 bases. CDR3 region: CASSLFPRGQRYNEQFF. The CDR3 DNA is TGTGCCAGCAGCTTATTCCCTCGGGGACAGAGATACAATGAGCAGTTCTTC.

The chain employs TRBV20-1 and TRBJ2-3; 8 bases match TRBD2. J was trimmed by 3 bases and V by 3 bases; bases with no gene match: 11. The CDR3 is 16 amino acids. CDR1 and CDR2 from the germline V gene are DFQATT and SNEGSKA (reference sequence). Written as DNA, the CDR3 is TGCAGTGCTAGTCCCCTCAGCGGGAGAGGGACAGATACGCAGTATTTT. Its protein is CSASPLSGRGTDTQYF.

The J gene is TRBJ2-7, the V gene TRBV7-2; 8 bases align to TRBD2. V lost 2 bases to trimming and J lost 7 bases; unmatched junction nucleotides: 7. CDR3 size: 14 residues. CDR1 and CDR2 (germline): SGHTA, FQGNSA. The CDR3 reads CASSLRGGQREQYF. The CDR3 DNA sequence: TGTGCCAGCAGCTTACGGGGGGGGCAGAGGGAGCAGTACTTC.

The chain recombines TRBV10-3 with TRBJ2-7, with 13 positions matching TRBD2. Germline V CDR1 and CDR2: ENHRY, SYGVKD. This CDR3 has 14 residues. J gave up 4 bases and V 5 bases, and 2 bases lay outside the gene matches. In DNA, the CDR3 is TGTGCCATCAGTCCGACTAGCGGGAGGTACGAGCAGTACTTC. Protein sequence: CAISPTSGRYEQYF.

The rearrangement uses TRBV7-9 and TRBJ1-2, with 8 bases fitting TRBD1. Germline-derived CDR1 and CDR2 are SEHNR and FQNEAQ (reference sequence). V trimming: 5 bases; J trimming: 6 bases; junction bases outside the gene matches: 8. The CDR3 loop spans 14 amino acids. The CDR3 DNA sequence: TGTGCCAGCAGCCAAACCGGACAGGGACATGGCTACACCTTC. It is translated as CASSQTGQGHGYTF.

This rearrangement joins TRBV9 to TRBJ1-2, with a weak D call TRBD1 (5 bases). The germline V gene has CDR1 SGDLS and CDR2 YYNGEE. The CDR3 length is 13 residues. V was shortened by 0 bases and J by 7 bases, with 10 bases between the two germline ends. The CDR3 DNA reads TGTGCCAGCAGCGTAGGCGGGGGTGGTGGCTACACCTTC. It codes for CASSVGGGGGYTF.

The CDR3 loop is CATSRVALTYEQYF. CDR3 DNA: TGTGCCACCAGCAGAGTGGCCTTAACCTACGAGCAGTACTTC. This sequence joins TRBV15 and TRBJ2-7; D remains unclear. CDR3 length equals 14 residues. The V end lost 1 base, the J end lost 2 bases, and 9 bases lay between the germline ends. The germline gives CDR1 LNHNV, CDR2 YYDKDF (reference sequence).

Written as DNA, the CDR3 is TGTGCCAGCAGCCCTGGGACAGGGTCCTACGAGCAGTACTTC. This encodes CASSPGTGSYEQYF. This chain joins TRBV11-1 and TRBJ2-7, with 9 positions matching TRBD1. Germline assignment: CDR1 SGHAT and CDR2 FQDESV (reference sequence). The V gene end was trimmed by 5 bases and the J gene end by 1 base; junction bases not matched to a gene: 3. The CDR3 has 14 amino acids.

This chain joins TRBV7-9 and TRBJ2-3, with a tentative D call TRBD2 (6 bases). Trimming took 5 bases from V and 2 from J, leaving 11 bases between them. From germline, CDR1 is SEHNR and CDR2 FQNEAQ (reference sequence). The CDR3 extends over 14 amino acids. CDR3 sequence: CASSGGEYTDTQYF. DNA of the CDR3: TGTGCCAGCAGCGGCGGGGAGTACACAGATACGCAGTATTTT.

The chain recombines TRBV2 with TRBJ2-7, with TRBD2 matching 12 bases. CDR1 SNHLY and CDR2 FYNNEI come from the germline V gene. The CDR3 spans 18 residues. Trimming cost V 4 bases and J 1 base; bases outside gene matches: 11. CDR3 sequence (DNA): TGTGCCAGCAGTGGGGACCCGACTAGCGGGAGTTTATCCTACGAGCAGTACTTC. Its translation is CASSGDPTSGSLSYEQYF.

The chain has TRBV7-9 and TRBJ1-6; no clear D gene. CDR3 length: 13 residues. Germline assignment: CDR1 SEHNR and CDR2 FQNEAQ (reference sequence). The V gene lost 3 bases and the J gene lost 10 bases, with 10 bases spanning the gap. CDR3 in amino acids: CASSFRRNSPLHF. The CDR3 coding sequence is TGTGCCAGCAGCTTTCGGAGGAACTCACCCCTCCACTTT.

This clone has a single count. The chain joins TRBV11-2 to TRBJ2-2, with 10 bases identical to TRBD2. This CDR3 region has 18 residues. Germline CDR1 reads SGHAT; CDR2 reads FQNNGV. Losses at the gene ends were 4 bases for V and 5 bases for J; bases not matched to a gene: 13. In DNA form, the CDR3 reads TGTGCCAGCAGCTCCCGGGGTAGCGGGGGGTCCTGGACCGGGGAGCTGTTTTTT. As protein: CASSSRGSGGSWTGELFF. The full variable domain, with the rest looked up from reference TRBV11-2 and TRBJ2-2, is EAGVAQSPRYKIIEKRQSVAFWCNPISGHATLYWYQQILGQGPKLLIQFQNNGVVDDSQLPKDRFSAERLKGVDSTLKIQPAKLEDSAVYLCASSSRGSGGSWTGELFFGEGSRLTVL.

The CDR3 loop is CASRMGQSPGKLFF. CDR3 DNA: TGTGCCAGCAGGATGGGACAGTCCCCGGGAAAACTGTTTTTT. The chain links TRBV27 to TRBJ1-4, with 7 positions matching TRBD1. This CDR3 contains 14 residues. V was clipped by 6 bases and J by 10 bases; unmatched bases: 11. The germline CDR1 and CDR2 sequences are MNHEY and SMNVEV (reference sequence).

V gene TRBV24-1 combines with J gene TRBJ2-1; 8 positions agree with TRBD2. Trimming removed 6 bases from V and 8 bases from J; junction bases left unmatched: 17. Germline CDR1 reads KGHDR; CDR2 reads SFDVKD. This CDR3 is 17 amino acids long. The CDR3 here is CATSIGREGLIFHEQFF. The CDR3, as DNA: TGTGCCACCAGTATCGGTCGGGAGGGCCTAATATTCCATGAGCAGTTCTTC.

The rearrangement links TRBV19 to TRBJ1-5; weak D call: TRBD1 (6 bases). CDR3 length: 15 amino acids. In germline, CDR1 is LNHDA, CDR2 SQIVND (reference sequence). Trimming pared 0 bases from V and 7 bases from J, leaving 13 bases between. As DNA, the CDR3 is TGTGCCAGTAGTATAGAAGGGGGGCGGGGGCAGCCCCAGCATTTT. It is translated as CASSIEGGRGQPQHF.

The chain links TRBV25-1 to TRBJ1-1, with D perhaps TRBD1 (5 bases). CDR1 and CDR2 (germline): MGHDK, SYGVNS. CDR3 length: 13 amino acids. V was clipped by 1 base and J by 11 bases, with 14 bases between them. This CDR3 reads CASSEWGGRGAFF. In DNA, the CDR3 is TGTGCCAGCAGTGAATGGGGGGGTCGAGGGGCTTTCTTT.

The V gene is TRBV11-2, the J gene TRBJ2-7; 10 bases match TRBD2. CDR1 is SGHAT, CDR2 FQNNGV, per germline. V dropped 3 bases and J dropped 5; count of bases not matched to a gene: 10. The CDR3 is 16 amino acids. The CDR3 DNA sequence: TGTGCCAGCAGCTTCACCAGCGGGGGGGGCCTCCACGAGCAGTACTTC. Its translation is CASSFTSGGGLHEQYF. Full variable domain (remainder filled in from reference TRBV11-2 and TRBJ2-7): EAGVAQSPRYKIIEKRQSVAFWCNPISGHATLYWYQQILGQGPKLLIQFQNNGVVDDSQLPKDRFSAERLKGVDSTLKIQPAKLEDSAVYLCASSFTSGGGLHEQYFGPGTRLTVT.

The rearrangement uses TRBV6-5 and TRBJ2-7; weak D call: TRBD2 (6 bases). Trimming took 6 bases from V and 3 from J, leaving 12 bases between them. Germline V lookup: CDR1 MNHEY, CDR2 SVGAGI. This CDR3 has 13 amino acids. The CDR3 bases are TGTGCCAGCAGAAACTCCGGGGGCTACGAGCAGTACTTC. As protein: CASRNSGGYEQYF.

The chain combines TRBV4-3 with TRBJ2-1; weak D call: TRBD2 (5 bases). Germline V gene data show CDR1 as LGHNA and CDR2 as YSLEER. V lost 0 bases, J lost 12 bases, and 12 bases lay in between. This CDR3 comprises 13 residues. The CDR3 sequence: CASSQERERWQFF. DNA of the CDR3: TGCGCCAGCAGCCAAGAAAGGGAGAGATGGCAGTTCTTC.

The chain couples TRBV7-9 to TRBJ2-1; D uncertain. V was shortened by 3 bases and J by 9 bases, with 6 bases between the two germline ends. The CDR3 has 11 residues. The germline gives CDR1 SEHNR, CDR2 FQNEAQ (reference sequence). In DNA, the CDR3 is TGTGCCAGCAGCTTGCGTAGTGAGCAGTTCTTC. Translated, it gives CASSLRSEQFF. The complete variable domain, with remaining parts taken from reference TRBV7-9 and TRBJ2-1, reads DTGVSQNPRHKITKRGQNVTFRCDPISEHNRLYWYRQTLGQGPEFLTYFQNEAQLEKSRLLSDRFSAERPKGSFSTLEIQRTEQGDSAMYLCASSLRSEQFFGPGTRLTVL.